The T cell receptor beta chain under discussion was sequenced for a study of blood T cell repertoires in COVID-19. Study in general: Both acute and convalescent COVID-19 samples were obtained from the United States, Italy and Spain. Sample material is recorded as cDNA or gDNA derived from T cells, B-cell-depleted T cells, or PBMCs.

This CDR3 contains 14 residues. Germline-derived CDR1 and CDR2 are MNHEY and SVGEGT. Trimming took 6 bases from V and 0 from J, leaving 9 bases between them. In the original workflow: Reference gene primers were amplified, and this amplification served to estimate nucleated cell counts. The repertoire was sequenced with immunoSEQ multiplex PCR; TCRdb's copy has only in-frame clones and lacks some. V, J and clone size are taken as reported in that table, and D and trimming were inferred from the DNA itself. The repertoire holds more than 200,000 clones, with 70% to 85% as singletons. The TCR comes from a woman aged 35 to 49 with active or convalescent COVID-19. The chain uses TRBV6-2 or TRBV6-3 and TRBJ1-5; D remains ambiguous. Sequencing was done on a sample of peripheral blood. CDR3 sequence (DNA): TGTGCCAGCAGCCCACGGGTTAGCAATCAGCCCCAGCATTTT. Residues: CASSPRVSNQPQHF.